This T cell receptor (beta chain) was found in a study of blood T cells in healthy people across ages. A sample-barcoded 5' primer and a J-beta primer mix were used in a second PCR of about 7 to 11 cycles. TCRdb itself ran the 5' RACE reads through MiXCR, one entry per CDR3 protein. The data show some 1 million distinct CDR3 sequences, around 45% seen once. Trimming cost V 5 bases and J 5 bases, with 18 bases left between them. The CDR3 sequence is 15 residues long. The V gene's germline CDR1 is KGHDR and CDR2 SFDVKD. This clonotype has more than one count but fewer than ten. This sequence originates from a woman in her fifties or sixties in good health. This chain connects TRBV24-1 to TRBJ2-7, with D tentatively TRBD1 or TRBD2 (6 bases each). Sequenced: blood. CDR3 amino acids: CATSVRKGGRDEQYF. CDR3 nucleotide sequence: TGTGCCACCAGTGTGAGGAAGGGGGGCCGCGACGAGCAGTACTTC.